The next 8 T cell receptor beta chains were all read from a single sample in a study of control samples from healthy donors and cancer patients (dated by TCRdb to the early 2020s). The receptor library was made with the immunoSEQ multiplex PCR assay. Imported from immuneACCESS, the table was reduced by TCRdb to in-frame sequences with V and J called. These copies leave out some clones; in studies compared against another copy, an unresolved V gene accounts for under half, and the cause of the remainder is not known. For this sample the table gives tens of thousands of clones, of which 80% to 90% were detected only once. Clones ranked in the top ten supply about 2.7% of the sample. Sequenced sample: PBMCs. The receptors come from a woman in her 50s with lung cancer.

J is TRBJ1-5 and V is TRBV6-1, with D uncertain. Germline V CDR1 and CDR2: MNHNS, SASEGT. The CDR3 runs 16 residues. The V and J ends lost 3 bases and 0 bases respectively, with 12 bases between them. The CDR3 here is CASSDWSRSSNQPQHF. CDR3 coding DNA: TGTGCCAGCAGTGATTGGTCCAGGTCTAGCAATCAGCCCCAGCATTTT.

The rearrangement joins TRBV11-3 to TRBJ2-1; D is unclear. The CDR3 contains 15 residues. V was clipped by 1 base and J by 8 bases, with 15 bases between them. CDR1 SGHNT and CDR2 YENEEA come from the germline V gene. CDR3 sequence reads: CASSLGRRVEDEQFF. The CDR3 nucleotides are TGTGCCAGCAGCTTAGGTCGTAGGGTAGAGGATGAGCAGTTCTTC.

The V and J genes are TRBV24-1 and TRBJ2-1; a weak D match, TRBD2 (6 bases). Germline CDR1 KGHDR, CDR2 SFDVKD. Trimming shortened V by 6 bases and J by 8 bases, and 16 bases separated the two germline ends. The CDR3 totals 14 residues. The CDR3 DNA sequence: TGTGCCACCAGTCACCCAGGAGGGGCTGATGAGCAGTTCTTC. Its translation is CATSHPGGADEQFF.

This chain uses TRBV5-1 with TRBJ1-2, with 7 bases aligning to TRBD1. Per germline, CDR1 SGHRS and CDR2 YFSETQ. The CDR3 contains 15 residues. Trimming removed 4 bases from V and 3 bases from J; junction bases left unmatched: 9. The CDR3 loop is CASSPRGQTDYGYTF. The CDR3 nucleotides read TGCGCCAGCAGCCCTCGGGGACAGACCGACTATGGCTACACCTTC.

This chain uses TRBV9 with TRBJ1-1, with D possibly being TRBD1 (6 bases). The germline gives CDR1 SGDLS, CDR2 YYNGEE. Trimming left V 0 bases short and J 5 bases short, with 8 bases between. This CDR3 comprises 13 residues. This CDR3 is CASSVARGTEAFF. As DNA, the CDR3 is TGTGCCAGCAGCGTAGCTAGGGGGACTGAAGCTTTCTTT.

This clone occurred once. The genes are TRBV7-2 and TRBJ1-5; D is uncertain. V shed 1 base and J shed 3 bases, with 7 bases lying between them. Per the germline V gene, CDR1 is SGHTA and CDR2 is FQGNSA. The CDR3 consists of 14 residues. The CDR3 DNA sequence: TGTGCCAGCAGCTTAGGGGGTAACAATCAGCCCCAGCATTTT. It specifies CASSLGGNNQPQHF.

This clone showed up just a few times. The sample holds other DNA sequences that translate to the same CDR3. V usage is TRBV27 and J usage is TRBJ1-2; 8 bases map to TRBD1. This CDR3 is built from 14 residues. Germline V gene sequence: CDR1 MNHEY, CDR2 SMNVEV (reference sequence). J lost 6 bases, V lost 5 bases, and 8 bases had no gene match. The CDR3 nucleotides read TGTGCCAGCAGTCCCGGACAGGGTGGTCATGGCTACACCTTC. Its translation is CASSPGQGGHGYTF.

CDR3 DNA: TGTGCCAGCAGCTTAGGGGGACAGGGTACTGAAGCTTTCTTT. It specifies CASSLGGQGTEAFF. The chain employs TRBV7-9 and TRBJ1-1; 9 positions match TRBD1. CDR3 length: 14 residues. Germline CDR1 and CDR2: SEHNR and FQNEAQ (reference sequence). Germline trimming cut 1 base from V and 5 bases from J; bases unmatched to any gene: 2. The full variable domain, rest sourced from reference TRBV7-9 and TRBJ1-1, is DTGVSQNPRHKITKRGQNVTFRCDPISEHNRLYWYRQTLGQGPEFLTYFQNEAQLEKSRLLSDRFSAERPKGSFSTLEIQRTEQGDSAMYLCASSLGGQGTEAFFGQGTRLTVV.